A selection of T cell receptor beta chains follows, all from one sample in a study of patients and donors after allogeneic stem cell transplantation. TCRdb re-called the RT-PCR reads with MiXCR, one entry per CDR3 protein. The table includes a few hundred thousand distinct CDR3 sequences, around an eighth detected once. The sequenced material came from blood, either unsorted or a sorted T cell fraction (not recorded which). These receptor sequences come from a human donor who was either an allogeneic HSCT recipient or a stem cell or donor lymphocyte infusion donor (not recorded which). It is not recorded whose cells these are; they may come from a transplant donor. Each CDR3 is given with its conserved first and last residue. Each record gives: V gene, J gene, CDR3 protein.

TRBV11-2	TRBJ2-3	CASSLDQPDTQYF
TRBV5-1	TRBJ2-7	CASSLDVRGRTSGSYEQYF
TRBV5-4	TRBJ2-3	CASSLPGVGTDTQYF
TRBV7-6	TRBJ2-1	CASGGGNSYNEQFF
TRBV18	TRBJ1-2	CASSPQGDGYGYTF
TRBV13	TRBJ2-3	CASSARLAGASGGDTQYF
TRBV2	TRBJ1-2	CASSLLWGGYTF
TRBV10-3	TRBJ2-3	CAISRTSETDTQYF
TRBV7-3	TRBJ2-3	CASSFRSGSTDTQYF
TRBV6-1	TRBJ1-1	CASKRDTGHTEAFF
TRBV9	TRBJ2-4	CASSGAGTDIQYF
TRBV19	TRBJ1-2	CASTTVQGYGYTF
TRBV12-3/TRBV12-4	TRBJ2-1	CASSISSSASSYNEQFF
TRBV11-3	TRBJ2-5	CASTHPRRQETQYF
TRBV10-3	TRBJ2-1	CAISGGYEQFF
TRBV12-5	TRBJ1-1	CASGQWTNTEAFF
TRBV4-3	TRBJ2-7	CASSQDGGGQGSYEQYF
TRBV11-2	TRBJ1-5	CASSLGVGSNQPQHF
TRBV30	TRBJ1-2	CAWKTGIRGYTF
TRBV7-9	TRBJ2-7	CASSARQGWEQYF
TRBV19	TRBJ2-1	CASNRDRDDNEQFF
TRBV4-1	TRBJ1-4	CASSHPGGHLLFF
TRBV12-5	TRBJ1-5	CASATGQGGQPQHF
TRBV11-2	TRBJ2-5	CASSLAGLAGETQYF
TRBV7-4	TRBJ2-5	CASSALSETQYF
TRBV6-2/TRBV6-3	TRBJ2-5	CASSTGPQETQYF
TRBV29-1	TRBJ2-2	CSVVGNTGELFF
TRBV20-1	TRBJ2-5	CSASGTSGGGETQYF
TRBV2	TRBJ2-5	CASSVTGTGLETQYF
TRBV7-8	TRBJ2-7	CASSLGTTYEQYF
TRBV4-3	TRBJ2-7	CASSQDRAASYEQYF
TRBV19	TRBJ2-6	CASSIRGQPSRSGANVLTF
TRBV29-1	TRBJ1-3	CSIGGPSGNTIYF
TRBV20-1	TRBJ1-1	CSASSGVNTEAFF
TRBV5-1	TRBJ1-2	CASSLQGNNYGYTF
TRBV6-5	TRBJ1-3	CASSYTGQDGNTIYF
TRBV20-1	TRBJ2-1	CSGRERHNEQFF
TRBV6-5	TRBJ2-7	CASSYGDRVYEQYF
TRBV7-9	TRBJ1-1	CASSLGTGQGMTEAFF
TRBV5-1	TRBJ2-3	CASSLSLADTQYF